Presented here are 13 T cell receptor beta chains from one specimen sequenced in a study of blood T cell repertoires in COVID-19 (dated by TCRdb to 2018 to 2021). The library was made by the immunoSEQ multiplex PCR assay. TCRdb retrieved this table from immuneACCESS and kept in-frame rearrangements only. Not all clones are present; in checked studies, unresolved V genes account for under half, and no reason is known for the remainder. This sample holds hundreds of thousands of clones; roughly 79% were observed only once. The ten largest account for over 1.5% of the sample. The sample taken for sequencing was peripheral blood. All receptors derive from a woman aged 80 or older with acute or convalescent COVID-19.

The CDR3 DNA follows: TGTGCCAGCAGAATAATATCAGGCCCCACTGAAGCTTTCTTT. Amino acids: CASRIISGPTEAFF. This rearrangement joins TRBV11-1 to TRBJ1-1; D gene unclear. Germline loops: CDR1 SGHAT, CDR2 FQDESV (reference sequence). V lost 6 bases, J lost 4 bases, and 15 bases lay in between. The CDR3 runs 14 residues.

This rearrangement joins TRBV20-1 to TRBJ2-1; 7 positions agree with TRBD2. J lost 1 base, V lost 3 bases, and 3 bases had no gene match. The CDR3 is made up of 14 amino acids. Germline V gives CDR1 DFQATT, CDR2 SNEGSKA (reference sequence). CDR3 residues: CSASLRGSYNEQFF. The CDR3 bases are TGCAGTGCTAGTCTGCGGGGGTCCTACAATGAGCAGTTCTTC.

This chain links TRBV7-9 with TRBJ2-6; D is undetermined. From germline, CDR1 is SEHNR and CDR2 FQNEAQ (reference sequence). The CDR3 has 15 amino acids. V shed 2 bases and J shed 0 bases, with 5 bases lying between them. The CDR3 nucleotides read TGTGCCAGCAGCTTACAGTCCTCTGGGGCCAACGTCCTGACTTTC. Its translation is CASSLQSSGANVLTF. Drawing the rest from reference TRBV7-9 and TRBJ2-6, the complete variable domain is DTGVSQNPRHKITKRGQNVTFRCDPISEHNRLYWYRQTLGQGPEFLTYFQNEAQLEKSRLLSDRFSAERPKGSFSTLEIQRTEQGDSAMYLCASSLQSSGANVLTFGAGSRLTVL.

The chain joins TRBV25-1 to TRBJ2-7, with TRBD1 matching 9 bases. This CDR3 contains 14 residues. Germline-derived CDR1 and CDR2 are MGHDK and SYGVNS. V lost 6 bases to trimming and J lost 5 bases; unmatched junction nucleotides: 8. The CDR3 sequence is CASSGSGQGNEQYF. CDR3 DNA sequence: TGTGCCAGCAGCGGCTCGGGACAGGGCAACGAGCAGTACTTC.

The chain joins TRBV11-1 to TRBJ2-2; weak D call: TRBD1 (6 bases). Germline V CDR1 and CDR2: SGHAT, FQDESV (reference sequence). Trimming removed 5 bases at V and 4 bases at J, with 17 bases between. The CDR3 extends over 16 amino acids. This CDR3 reads CASSPNLTRGTGELFF. The CDR3 DNA is TGTGCCAGCAGCCCCAACTTGACCAGGGGCACCGGGGAGCTGTTTTTT.

The chain couples TRBV7-6 to TRBJ2-6, with 14 bases lining up with TRBD2. The ends lost 5 bases at V and 1 base at J; junction bases unmatched: 7. The CDR3 extends over 19 amino acids. Germline loops: CDR1 SGHVS, CDR2 FNYEAQ. CDR3 sequence: CASSRTSGGLQSGANVLTF. CDR3 bases: TGTGCCAGCAGCCGGACTAGCGGGGGGTTGCAGTCTGGGGCCAACGTCCTGACTTTC.

The rearrangement uses TRBV3-1 (or the pseudogene TRBV3-2) and TRBJ2-4; 9 positions agree with TRBD2. Germline CDR1 LGHDT, CDR2 YNNKEL (reference sequence). Germline trimming cut 5 bases from V and 0 bases from J; bases unmatched to any gene: 5. The CDR3 has 16 amino acids. This CDR3 is CASSGLAGVAKNIQYF. Written as DNA, the CDR3 is TGTGCCAGCAGCGGGTTAGCGGGGGTAGCCAAAAACATTCAGTACTTC.

The gene calls are TRBV2 and TRBJ1-5; TRBD1 agrees at 8 bases. Germline CDR1 is SNHLY and CDR2 is FYNNEI. The CDR3 spans 14 residues. V was pared by 4 bases and J by 4 bases, with 3 bases of the junction left unmatched. CDR3 sequence: CASSADRGNQPQHF. Here the CDR3 DNA reads TGTGCCAGCAGTGCCGACAGGGGAAATCAGCCCCAGCATTTT.

This rearrangement joins TRBV5-6 to TRBJ1-1; a weak D match, TRBD1 (6 bases). The germline CDR1 and CDR2 sequences are SGHDT and YYEEEE. The CDR3 is 14 amino acids. Trimming cost V 0 bases and J 8 bases, with 14 bases left between them. The CDR3 nucleotides are TGTGCCAGCAGCTTGGGGACAGCACCGTTAGAAGCTTTCTTT. Translation: CASSLGTAPLEAFF. Filled out from reference TRBV5-6 and TRBJ1-1, the complete variable domain reads DAGVTQSPTHLIKTRGQQVTLRCSPKSGHDTVSWYQQALGQGPQFIFQYYEEEERQRGNFPDRFSGHQFPNYSSELNVNALLLGDSALYLCASSLGTAPLEAFFGQGTRLTVV.

A few counts support this clone. The chain links TRBV7-6 to TRBJ1-3; the D is unclear. This CDR3 is built from 15 residues. The germline gives CDR1 SGHVS, CDR2 FNYEAQ. V lost 4 bases to trimming and J lost 4 bases, with 14 bases between them. CDR3 bases: TGTGCCAGCAGCTCTGAGATCACGGGGGGAAACACCATATATTTT. Its protein product is CASSSEITGGNTIYF.

The chain joins TRBV27 to TRBJ1-6, with TRBD1 as a possible D gene (5 bases). Trimming shortened V by 6 bases and J by 0 bases, and 15 bases separated the two germline ends. CDR3 length equals 17 residues. The V gene's germline CDR1 is MNHEY and CDR2 SMNVEV (reference sequence). The CDR3 DNA reads as TGTGCCAGCAGCGAGTGGAAGGGGATCTCCTATAATTCACCCCTCCACTTT. This codes for CASSEWKGISYNSPLHF.

As concerns this clone: This specimen includes other DNA sequences encoding the same CDR3. The gene calls are TRBV5-1 and TRBJ1-2, with 7 bases matching TRBD1. CDR3 length equals 13 residues. V lost 0 bases, J lost 8 bases, and 4 bases stayed unmatched. Germline CDR1 and CDR2: SGHRS and YFSETQ. The CDR3 region has the DNA TGCGCCAGCAGCTTGGGACAGGGTGTCGGCTACACCTTC. This translates into CASSLGQGVGYTF.

This chain connects TRBV5-6 to TRBJ1-5, with D unclear. Germline V gene lookup returns CDR1 SGHDT and CDR2 YYEEEE. Trimming stripped 1 base from V and 12 bases from J, with 8 bases between. This CDR3 has 11 amino acids. The CDR3 DNA is TGTGCCAGCAGCTTGTACGGAGTCCAGCATTTT. As protein: CASSLYGVQHF. Complete variable domain (other parts from reference TRBV5-6 and TRBJ1-5): DAGVTQSPTHLIKTRGQQVTLRCSPKSGHDTVSWYQQALGQGPQFIFQYYEEEERQRGNFPDRFSGHQFPNYSSELNVNALLLGDSALYLCASSLYGVQHFGDGTRLSIL.